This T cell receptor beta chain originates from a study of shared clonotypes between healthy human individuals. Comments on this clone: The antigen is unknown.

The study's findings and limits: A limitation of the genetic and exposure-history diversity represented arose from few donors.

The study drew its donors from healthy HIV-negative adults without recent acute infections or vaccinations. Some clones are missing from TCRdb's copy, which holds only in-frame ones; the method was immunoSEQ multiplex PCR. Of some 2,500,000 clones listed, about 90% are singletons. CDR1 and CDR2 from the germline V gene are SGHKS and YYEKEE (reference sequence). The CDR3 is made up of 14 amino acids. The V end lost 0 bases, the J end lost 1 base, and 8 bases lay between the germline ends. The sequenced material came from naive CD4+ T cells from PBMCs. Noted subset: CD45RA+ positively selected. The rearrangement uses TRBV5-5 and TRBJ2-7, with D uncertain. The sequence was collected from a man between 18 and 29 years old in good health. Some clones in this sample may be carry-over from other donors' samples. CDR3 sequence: CASSLGSLSYEQYF. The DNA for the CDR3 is TGTGCCAGCAGCTTGGGCAGCTTATCCTACGAGCAGTACTTC. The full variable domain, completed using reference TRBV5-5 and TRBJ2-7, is DAGVTQSPTHLIKTRGQQVTLRCSPISGHKSVSWYQQVLGQGPQFIFQYYEKEERGRGNFPDRFSARQFPNYSSELNVNALLLGDSALYLCASSLGSLSYEQYFGPGTRLTVT.